The entry that follows covers one TCR beta chain sequence. What it recognizes is unknown. This entry comes from a study of T cells in Graves' hyperthyroidism and ophthalmopathy. Study findings and constraints: Classification by a 13 V-J model distinguished ophthalmopathy from stable hyperthyroidism. Most thyroid-expanded clonotypes above 0.001 were also found in blood.

Clinicians diagnosed patients from clinical symptoms, serum thyroxine and TRAb, thyroid ultrasound and orbital computed tomography. Germline V CDR1 and CDR2: SGHVS, FQNEAQ. The CDR3 runs 14 residues. Deletions cut 2 bases from V and 3 bases from J, with 10 bases between. TCR beta CDR3 regions were amplified from RNA transcripts. The TCR CDR3 was amplified in a first-round RT-PCR using the HTBI primer set. TCRdb independently ran MiXCR on the multiplex PCR reads; one entry per CDR3 protein. The repertoire holds about 260,000 distinct CDR3 sequences, with less than 20% as singletons. This receptor was taken from a woman aged 18-29 years with Graves' ophthalmopathy. The sample was blood. The chain couples TRBV7-8 to TRBJ1-2; tentatively, D is TRBD1 (5 bases). CDR3 sequence: CASSLSGRHYGYTF. The CDR3 bases are TGTGCCAGCAGCTTATCGGGACGCCACTATGGCTACACCTTC.